This paragraph reports one T cell receptor beta chain. Its antigen is not identified. This was the immunoSEQ version 4 assay in survey mode. Libraries were prepared by immunoSEQ multiplex PCR; TCRdb keeps only in-frame clonotypes and omits some of them. The repertoire consists of just under 65,000 clones, with roughly 77% occurring once and the leading ten covering about 1.5%. This entry comes from a study of persistence of HIV-infected CD4 T cells. Across the study: CD4+ T cells responding to CMV or HIV-1 Gag were isolated. Up to about 200 mL blood was drawn at multiple time points; a couple of donors had single-time leukapheresis. Study results and caveats: Within sorted populations, more oligoclonal TCRs accompanied more oligoclonal proviruses.

Overlapping HIV-1 Gag 15-mer peptides at about 1 ug per peptide per mL were used. Memory cells lacking CD40L and CD69 with high CD45RO were sorted. The source was CD4+ T cells sorted from PBMCs after approximately 19-hour stimulation, collected from a patient who received antiretroviral therapy. The clonotype comes from an adult man with HIV who was CMV-seropositive.

CDR3 DNA sequence: TGTGCCAGCAGTTACACAGGGGCCGCCAACACTGAAGCTTTCTTT. Protein: CASSYTGAANTEAFF. The rearrangement joins TRBV28 to TRBJ1-1; TRBD1 agrees at 7 bases. The CDR3 is 15 residues long. V was pared by 4 bases and J by 2 bases, with 7 bases of the junction left unmatched. From germline, CDR1 is MDHEN and CDR2 SYDVKM. The full variable domain, in which reference TRBV28 and TRBJ1-1 provide the parts outside the CDR3, is DVKVTQSSRYLVKRTGEKVFLECVQDMDHENMFWYRQDPGLGLRLIYFSYDVKMKEKGDIPEGYSVSREKKERFSLILESASTNQTSMYLCASSYTGAANTEAFFGQGTRLTVV.